This T cell receptor beta chain derives from a study of blood T cell repertoires in COVID-19. Study overall: Italy, Spain and the United States were the sources of the convalescent and acute COVID-19 samples. PBMCs, B-cell-depleted T cells, or T cells provided the cDNA or gDNA that made up the material.

Germline lookup yields CDR1 MDHEN and CDR2 SYDVKM. The length of the CDR3 is 12 residues. The germline V and J ends were trimmed by 2 bases and 6 bases, with 8 bases remaining between them. Notes on this clone: Other DNA variants within this sample encode the same CDR3.

The method was immunoSEQ multiplex PCR; TCRdb's version includes in-frame clones alone and lacks a portion of them. The sample holds roughly 180,000 clones, about four fifths seen once. The Seattle patients joined while their infection was active and were tracked longitudinally afterward. The sample comprised peripheral blood. The origin of this receptor is a woman in her sixties or seventies with COVID-19, enrolled during active disease. The chain couples TRBV28 to TRBJ2-7; D remains ambiguous. The CDR3 region is CASSLRVGEQYV. In nucleotides, the CDR3 is TGTGCCAGCAGTTTAAGAGTTGGCGAGCAGTACGTC.